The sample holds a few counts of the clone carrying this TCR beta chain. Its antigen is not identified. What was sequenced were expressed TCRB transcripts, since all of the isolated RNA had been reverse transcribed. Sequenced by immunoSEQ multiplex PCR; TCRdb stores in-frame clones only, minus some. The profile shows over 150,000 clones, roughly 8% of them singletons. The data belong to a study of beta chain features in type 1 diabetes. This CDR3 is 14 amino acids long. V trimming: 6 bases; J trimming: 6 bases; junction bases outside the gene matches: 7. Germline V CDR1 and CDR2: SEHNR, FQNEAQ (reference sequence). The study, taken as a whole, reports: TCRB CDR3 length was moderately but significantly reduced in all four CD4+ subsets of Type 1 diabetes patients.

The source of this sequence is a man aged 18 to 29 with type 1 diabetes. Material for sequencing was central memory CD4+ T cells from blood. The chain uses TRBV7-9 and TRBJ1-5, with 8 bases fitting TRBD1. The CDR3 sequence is CASRPGQGVQPQHF. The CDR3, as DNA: TGTGCCAGCAGGCCCGGACAGGGCGTTCAGCCCCAGCATTTT. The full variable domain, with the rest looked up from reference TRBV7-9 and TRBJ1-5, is DTGVSQNPRHKITKRGQNVTFRCDPISEHNRLYWYRQTLGQGPEFLTYFQNEAQLEKSRLLSDRFSAERPKGSFSTLEIQRTEQGDSAMYLCASRPGQGVQPQHFGDGTRLSIL.